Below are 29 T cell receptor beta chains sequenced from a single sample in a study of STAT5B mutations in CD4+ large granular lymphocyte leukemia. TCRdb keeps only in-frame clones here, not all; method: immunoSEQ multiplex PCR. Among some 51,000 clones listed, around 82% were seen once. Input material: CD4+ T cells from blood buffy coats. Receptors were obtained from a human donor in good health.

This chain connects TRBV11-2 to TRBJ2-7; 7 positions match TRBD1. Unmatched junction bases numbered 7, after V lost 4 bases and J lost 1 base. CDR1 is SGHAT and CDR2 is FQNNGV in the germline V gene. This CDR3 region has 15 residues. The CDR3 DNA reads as TGTGCCAGCAGCTCGGCGACAGGGTATTCCTACGAGCAGTACTTC. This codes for CASSSATGYSYEQYF. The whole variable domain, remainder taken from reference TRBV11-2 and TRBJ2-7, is EAGVAQSPRYKIIEKRQSVAFWCNPISGHATLYWYQQILGQGPKLLIQFQNNGVVDDSQLPKDRFSAERLKGVDSTLKIQPAKLEDSAVYLCASSSATGYSYEQYFGPGTRLTVT.

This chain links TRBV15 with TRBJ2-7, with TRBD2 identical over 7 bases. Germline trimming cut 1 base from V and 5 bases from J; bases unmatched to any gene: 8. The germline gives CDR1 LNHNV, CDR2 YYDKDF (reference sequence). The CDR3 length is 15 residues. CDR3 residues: CATSRGGTKIHEQYF. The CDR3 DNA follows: TGTGCCACCAGCAGAGGAGGGACTAAAATCCACGAGCAGTACTTC.

CDR3 protein: CASSAWTGGGETQYF. CDR3 in DNA: TGTGCCAGCAGTGCCTGGACAGGGGGCGGGGAGACCCAGTACTTC. The V call is TRBV6-5, the J call TRBJ2-5; 11 bases are shared with TRBD1. After removal of 5 bases from V and 5 bases from J, the junction contained 7 bases not matched to a gene. CDR1 is MNHEY and CDR2 is SVGAGI in the germline V gene. This CDR3 has 15 residues.

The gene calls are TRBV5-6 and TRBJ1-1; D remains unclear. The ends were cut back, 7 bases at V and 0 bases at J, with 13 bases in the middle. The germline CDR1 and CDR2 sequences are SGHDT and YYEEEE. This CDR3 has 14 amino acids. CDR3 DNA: TGTGCCAGCCGACCCCGGAACATGAACACTGAAGCTTTCTTT. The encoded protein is CASRPRNMNTEAFF.

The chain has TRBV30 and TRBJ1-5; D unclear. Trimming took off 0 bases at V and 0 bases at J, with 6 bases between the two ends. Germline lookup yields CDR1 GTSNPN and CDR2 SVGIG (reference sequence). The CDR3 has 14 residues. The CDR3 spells CAWSVGPSNQPQHF. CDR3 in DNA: TGTGCCTGGAGTGTAGGGCCTAGCAATCAGCCCCAGCATTTT.

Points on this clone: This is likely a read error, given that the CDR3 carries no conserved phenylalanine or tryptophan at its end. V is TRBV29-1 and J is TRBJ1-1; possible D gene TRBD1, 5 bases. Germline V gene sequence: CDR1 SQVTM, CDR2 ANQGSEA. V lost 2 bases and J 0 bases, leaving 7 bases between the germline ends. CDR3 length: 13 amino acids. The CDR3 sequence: CSVERGLNTEAFS. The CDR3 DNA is TGCAGCGTTGAAAGGGGCTTGAACACTGAAGCTTTCTCT.

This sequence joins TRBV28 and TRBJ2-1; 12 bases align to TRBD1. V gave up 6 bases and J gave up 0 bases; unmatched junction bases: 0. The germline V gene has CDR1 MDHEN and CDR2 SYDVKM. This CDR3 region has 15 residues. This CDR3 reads CASRGQGASYNEQFF. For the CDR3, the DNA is TGTGCCAGCAGGGGACAGGGGGCCTCCTACAATGAGCAGTTCTTC.

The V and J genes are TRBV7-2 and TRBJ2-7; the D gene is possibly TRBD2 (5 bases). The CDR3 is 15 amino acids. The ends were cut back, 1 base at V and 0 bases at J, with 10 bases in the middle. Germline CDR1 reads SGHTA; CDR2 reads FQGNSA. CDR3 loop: CASSLGPGDSYEQYF. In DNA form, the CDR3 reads TGTGCCAGCAGCTTAGGACCCGGGGACTCCTACGAGCAGTACTTC.

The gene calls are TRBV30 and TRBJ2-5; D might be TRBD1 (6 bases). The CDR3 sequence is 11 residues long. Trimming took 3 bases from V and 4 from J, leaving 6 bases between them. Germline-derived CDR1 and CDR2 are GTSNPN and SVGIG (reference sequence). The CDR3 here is CAWRQGETQYF. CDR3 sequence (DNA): TGTGCCTGGAGACAGGGAGAGACCCAGTACTTC.

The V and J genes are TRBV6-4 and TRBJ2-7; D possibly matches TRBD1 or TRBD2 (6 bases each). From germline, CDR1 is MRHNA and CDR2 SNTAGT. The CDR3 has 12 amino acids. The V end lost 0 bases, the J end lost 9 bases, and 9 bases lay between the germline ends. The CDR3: CASSDSQGGQYF. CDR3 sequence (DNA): TGTGCCAGCAGTGACTCACAGGGAGGGCAGTACTTC.

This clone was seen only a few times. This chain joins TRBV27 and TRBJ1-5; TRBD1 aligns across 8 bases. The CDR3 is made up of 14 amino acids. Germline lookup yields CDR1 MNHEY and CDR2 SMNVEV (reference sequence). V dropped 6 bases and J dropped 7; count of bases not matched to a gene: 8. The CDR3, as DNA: TGTGCCAGCAGGCCGACAGGGGTTGGGCAGCCCCAGCATTTT. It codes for CASRPTGVGQPQHF.

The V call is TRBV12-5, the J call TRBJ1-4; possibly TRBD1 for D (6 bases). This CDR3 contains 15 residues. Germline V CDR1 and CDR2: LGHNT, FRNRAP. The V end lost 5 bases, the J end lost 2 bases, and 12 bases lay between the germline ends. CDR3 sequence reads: CASGLRQATNEKLFF. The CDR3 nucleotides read TGTGCTAGTGGTCTGCGACAGGCGACTAATGAAAAACTGTTTTTT.

CDR3 in DNA: TGTGCCAGCAGCTTGGACGGGACAGGGAATGAAAAACTGTTTTTT. It translates to CASSLDGTGNEKLFF. The chain combines TRBV11-2 with TRBJ1-4; 9 bases map to TRBD1. This CDR3 has 15 residues. V lost 3 bases to trimming and J lost 5 bases; unmatched junction nucleotides: 4. CDR1 is SGHAT, CDR2 FQNNGV, per germline.

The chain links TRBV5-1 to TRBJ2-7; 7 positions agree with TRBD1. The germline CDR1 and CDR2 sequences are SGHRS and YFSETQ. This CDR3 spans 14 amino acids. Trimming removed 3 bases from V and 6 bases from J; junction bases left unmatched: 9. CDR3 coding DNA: TGCGCCAGCAGCTCCCGGGACAGAACTGGCGAGCAGTACTTC. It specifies CASSSRDRTGEQYF.

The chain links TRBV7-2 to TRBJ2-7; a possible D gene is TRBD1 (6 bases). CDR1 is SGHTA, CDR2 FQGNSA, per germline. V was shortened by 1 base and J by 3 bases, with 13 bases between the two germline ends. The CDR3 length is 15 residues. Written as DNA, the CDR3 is TGTGCCAGCAGCTTAGGGTGGGGGCAGTTCTACGAGCAGTACTTC. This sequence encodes CASSLGWGQFYEQYF.

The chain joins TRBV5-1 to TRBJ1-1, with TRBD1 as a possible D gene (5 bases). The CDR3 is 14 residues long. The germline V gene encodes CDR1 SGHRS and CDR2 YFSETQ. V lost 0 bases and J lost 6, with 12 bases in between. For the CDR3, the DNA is TGCGCCAGCAGCTTGGGCTCAGGGTTCCCTGAAGCTTTCTTT. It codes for CASSLGSGFPEAFF.

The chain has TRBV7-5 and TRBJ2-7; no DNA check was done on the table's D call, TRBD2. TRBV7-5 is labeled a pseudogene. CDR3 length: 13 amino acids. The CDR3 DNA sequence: TGTGTCAGAAGCTTAGATCATCTCCGTCTTCTAGACTTC. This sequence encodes CVRSLDHLRLLDF.

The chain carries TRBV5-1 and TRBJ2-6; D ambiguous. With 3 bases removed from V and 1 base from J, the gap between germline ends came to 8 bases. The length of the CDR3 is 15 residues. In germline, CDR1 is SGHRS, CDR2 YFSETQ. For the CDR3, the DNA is TGCGCCAGCAGCTCCCGACCATCTGGGGCCAACGTCCTGACTTTC. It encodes CASSSRPSGANVLTF.

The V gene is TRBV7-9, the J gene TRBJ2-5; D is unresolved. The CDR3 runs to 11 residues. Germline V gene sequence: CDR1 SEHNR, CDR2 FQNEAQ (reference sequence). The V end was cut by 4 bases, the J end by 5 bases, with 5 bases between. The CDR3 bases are TGTGCCAGCAGCTACGGGGAGACCCAGTACTTC. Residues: CASSYGETQYF.

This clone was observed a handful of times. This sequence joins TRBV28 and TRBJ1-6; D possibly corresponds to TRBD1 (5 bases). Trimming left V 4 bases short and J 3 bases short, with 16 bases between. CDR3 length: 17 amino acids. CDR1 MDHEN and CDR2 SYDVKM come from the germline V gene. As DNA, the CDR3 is TGTGCCAGCAGTTCACAAACAGGTTCCCGCTATAATTCACCCCTCCACTTT. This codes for CASSSQTGSRYNSPLHF.

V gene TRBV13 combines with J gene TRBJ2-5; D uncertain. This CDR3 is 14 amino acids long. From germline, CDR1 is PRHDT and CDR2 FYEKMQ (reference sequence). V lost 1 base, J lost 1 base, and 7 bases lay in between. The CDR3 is CASSLVSLQETQYF. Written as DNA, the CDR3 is TGTGCCAGCAGCTTAGTAAGCCTCCAAGAGACCCAGTACTTC.

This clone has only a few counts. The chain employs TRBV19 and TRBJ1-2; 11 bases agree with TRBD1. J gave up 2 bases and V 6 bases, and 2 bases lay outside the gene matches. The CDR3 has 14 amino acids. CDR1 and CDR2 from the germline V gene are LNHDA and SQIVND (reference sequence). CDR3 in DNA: TGTGCCAGTAGGGACAGGGGGCGAAACTATGGCTACACCTTC. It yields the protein CASRDRGRNYGYTF.

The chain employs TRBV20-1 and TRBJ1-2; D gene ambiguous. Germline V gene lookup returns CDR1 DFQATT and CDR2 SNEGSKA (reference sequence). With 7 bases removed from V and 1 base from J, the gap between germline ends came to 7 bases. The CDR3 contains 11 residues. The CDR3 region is CSGESNYGYTF. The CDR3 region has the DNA TGCAGTGGAGAAAGTAACTATGGCTACACCTTC.

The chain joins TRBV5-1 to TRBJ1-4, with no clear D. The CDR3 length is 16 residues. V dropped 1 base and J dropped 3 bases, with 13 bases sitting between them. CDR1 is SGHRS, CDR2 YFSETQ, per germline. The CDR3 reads CASSLRAGPANEKLFF. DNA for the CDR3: TGCGCCAGCAGCTTGCGGGCTGGTCCGGCTAATGAAAAACTGTTTTTT.

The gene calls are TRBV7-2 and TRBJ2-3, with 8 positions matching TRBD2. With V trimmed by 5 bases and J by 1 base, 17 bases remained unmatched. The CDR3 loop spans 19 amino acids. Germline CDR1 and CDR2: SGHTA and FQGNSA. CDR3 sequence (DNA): TGTGCCAGCAGCGCGAGCGGATTCGAAGAAGCGGGGGGCACAGATACGCAGTATTTT. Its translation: CASSASGFEEAGGTDTQYF. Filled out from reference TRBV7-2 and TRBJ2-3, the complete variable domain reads GAGVSQSPSNKVTEKGKDVELRCDPISGHTALYWYRQSLGQGLEFLIYFQGNSAPDKSGLPSDRFSAERTGGSVSTLTIQRTQQEDSAVYLCASSASGFEEAGGTDTQYFGPGTRLTVL.

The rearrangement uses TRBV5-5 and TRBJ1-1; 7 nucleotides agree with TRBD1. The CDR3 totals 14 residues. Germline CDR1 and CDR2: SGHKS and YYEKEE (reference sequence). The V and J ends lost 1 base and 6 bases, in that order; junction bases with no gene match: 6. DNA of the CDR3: TGTGCCAGCAGCTTGCTTACAGGGGCCTCTGAAGCTTTCTTT. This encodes CASSLLTGASEAFF. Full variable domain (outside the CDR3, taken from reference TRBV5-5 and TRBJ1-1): DAGVTQSPTHLIKTRGQQVTLRCSPISGHKSVSWYQQVLGQGPQFIFQYYEKEERGRGNFPDRFSARQFPNYSSELNVNALLLGDSALYLCASSLLTGASEAFFGQGTRLTVV.

CDR3 sequence (DNA): TGTGCCAGCAGCACTAGCGGGGGGCGGGAGACCCAGTACTTC. Protein: CASSTSGGRETQYF. This chain connects TRBV7-7 to TRBJ2-5, with TRBD2 matching 12 bases. V dropped 5 bases and J dropped 5; count of bases not matched to a gene: 3. Germline V gene data show CDR1 as SSHAT and CDR2 as FNYEAQ (reference sequence). The CDR3 contains 14 residues.

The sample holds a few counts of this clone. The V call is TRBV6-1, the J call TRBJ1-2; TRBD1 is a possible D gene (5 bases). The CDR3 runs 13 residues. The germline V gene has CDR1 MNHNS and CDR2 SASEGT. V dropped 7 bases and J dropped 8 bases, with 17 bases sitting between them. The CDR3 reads CASIIAGGQGYTF. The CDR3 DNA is TGTGCCAGCATTATAGCGGGGGGTCAAGGCTACACCTTC.

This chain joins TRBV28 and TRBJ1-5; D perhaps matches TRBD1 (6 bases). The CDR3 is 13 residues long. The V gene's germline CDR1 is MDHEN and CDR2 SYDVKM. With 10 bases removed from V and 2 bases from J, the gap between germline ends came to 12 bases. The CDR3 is CANGGWRNQPQHF. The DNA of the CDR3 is TGTGCCAACGGGGGCTGGCGCAATCAGCCCCAGCATTTT.